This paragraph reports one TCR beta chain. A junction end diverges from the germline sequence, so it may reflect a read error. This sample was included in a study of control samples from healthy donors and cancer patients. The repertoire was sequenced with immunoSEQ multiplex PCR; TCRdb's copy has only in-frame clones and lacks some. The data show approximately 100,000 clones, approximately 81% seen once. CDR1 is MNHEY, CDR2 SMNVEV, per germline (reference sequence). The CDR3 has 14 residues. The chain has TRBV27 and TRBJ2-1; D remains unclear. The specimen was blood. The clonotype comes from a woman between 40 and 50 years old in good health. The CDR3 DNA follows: TGTGCCAGCAGTTTATGGGCCTCCCACAATGAGCAGTTCTTC. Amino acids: CASSLWASHNEQFF.